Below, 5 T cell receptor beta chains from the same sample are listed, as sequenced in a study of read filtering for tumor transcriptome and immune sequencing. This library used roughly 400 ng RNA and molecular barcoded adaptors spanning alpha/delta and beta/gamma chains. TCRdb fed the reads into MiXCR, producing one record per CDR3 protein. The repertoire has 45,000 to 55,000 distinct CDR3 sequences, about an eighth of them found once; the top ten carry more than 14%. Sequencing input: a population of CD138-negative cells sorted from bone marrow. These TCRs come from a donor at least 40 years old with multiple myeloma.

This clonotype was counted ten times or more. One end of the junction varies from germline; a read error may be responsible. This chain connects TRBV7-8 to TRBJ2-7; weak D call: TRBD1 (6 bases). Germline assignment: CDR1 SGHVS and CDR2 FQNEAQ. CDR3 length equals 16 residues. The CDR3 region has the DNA TGTGCCAGCAGCTTAGTGGGGACACTAACCTCCCACGAGCAGTACTTC. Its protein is CASSLVGTLTSHEQYF. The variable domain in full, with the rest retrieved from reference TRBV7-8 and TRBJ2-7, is GAGVSQSPRYKVAKRGQDVALRCDPISGHVSLFWYQQALGQGPEFLTYFQNEAQLDKSGLPSDRFFAERPEGSVSTLKIQRTQQEDSAVYLCASSLVGTLTSHEQYFGPGTRLTVT.

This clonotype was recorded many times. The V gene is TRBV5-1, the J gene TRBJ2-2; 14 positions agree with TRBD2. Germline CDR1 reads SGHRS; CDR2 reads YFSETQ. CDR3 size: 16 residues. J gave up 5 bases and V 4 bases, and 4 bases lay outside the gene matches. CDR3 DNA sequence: TGCGCCAGCAGCGCGGGACTAGCGGGAGAAACCGGGGAGCTGTTTTTT. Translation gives CASSAGLAGETGELFF.

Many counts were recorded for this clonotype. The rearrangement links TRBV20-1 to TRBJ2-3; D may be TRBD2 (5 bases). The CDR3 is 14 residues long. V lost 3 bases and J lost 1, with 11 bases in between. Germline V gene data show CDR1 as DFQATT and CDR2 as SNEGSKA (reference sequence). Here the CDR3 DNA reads TGCAGTGCTAGTTCGGCGGGCGGCACAGATACGCAGTATTTT. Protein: CSASSAGGTDTQYF.

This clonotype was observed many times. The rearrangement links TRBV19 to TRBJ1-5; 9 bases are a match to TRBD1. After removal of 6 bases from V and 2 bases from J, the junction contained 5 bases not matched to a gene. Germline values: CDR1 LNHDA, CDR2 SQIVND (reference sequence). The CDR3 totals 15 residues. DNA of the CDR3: TGTGCCAGTAGCACAGGGGGCTTGGGCAATCAGCCCCAGCATTTT. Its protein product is CASSTGGLGNQPQHF.

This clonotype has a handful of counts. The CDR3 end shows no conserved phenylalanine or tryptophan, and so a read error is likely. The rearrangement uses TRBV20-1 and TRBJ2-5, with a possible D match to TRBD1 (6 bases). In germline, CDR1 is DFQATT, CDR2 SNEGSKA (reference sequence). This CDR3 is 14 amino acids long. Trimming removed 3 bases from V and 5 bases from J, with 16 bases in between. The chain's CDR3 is CSASKQGLSETQYL. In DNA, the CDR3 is TGCAGTGCTAGTAAACAGGGTCTCTCGGAGACCCAGTACCTC.